This entry is about one T cell receptor (beta chain). This clone was seen a single time. Its antigen target is currently unknown. Base qualities are not provided; no much larger clone lies one nucleotide away. The CDR3 starts with the cysteine, ends with the phenylalanine, and has 16 residues. The read is trimmed to its CDR3 DNA, 48 bases read in frame from base 1. In the germline V gene, CDR1 corresponds to SGHRS and CDR2 to YFSETQ. V is pared back by 5 bases and J by 4 bases, with 18 bases lying between the germline termini. The immunoSEQ Assay, a bias-controlled multiplex PCR, was used to amplify TCRbeta CDR3 regions from genomic DNA. Under the source paper's analysis protocol: The number of nucleated cells in each sample was estimated by amplification of reference gene primers within the assay. To quantify the absolute abundance of each unique TCRbeta CDR3 rearrangement, sequence reads were collapsed and filtered. Productive Simpson clonality was computed per sample as the square root of Simpson's diversity index over productive rearrangements. TCRdb holds this immuneACCESS table with in-frame rearrangements only. Some clones are missing; in checked studies, unresolved V genes explain under half, and the rest has no known cause. Clone size and V and J calls were adopted from that table, with D and trimming inferred from the DNA. The sample table shows roughly 65,000 clones, and approximately 89% are seen once. The ten biggest clones cover around 13% of the sample.

The collaborating institutions used their own protocols to collect whole blood in K2EDTA tubes. Collaborator samples were shipped for TCRbeta analysis as frozen whole blood, isolated PBMCs, or DNA extracted from either sample type. The sample originates from a study of blood T cell repertoires in COVID-19 (dated by TCRdb to 2020 to 2021). For context, the study as a whole: The collaborator samples originated in the United States, Italy and Spain and spanned the acute and convalescent phases of COVID-19. Samples came from the ongoing ImmuneRACE study (first 160 participants) plus 1,254 subjects from 6 global collaborators. The prospective study material was composed of cDNA or gDNA derived from T cells, B-cell-depleted T cells, or PBMCs. Deeply sampled blood TCRbeta repertoires from subjects exposed to, actively infected with, or recovered from COVID-19 were included in the dataset. A freely available public database, intended as a resource for researchers studying the immune response to SARS-CoV-2, is where the repertoires were released. Nearly every sample came with metadata listing a de-identified subject ID, COVID-19 status, age in years and sex. Where available, HLA class I and class II types were taken from metadata supplied by the sample provider and were not determined by assay-based typing.

The research as a whole found: The amount of clinical and demographic metadata varied by source and participant and was provided uncurated.

The sequence was collected from a woman aged 55-75 years with acute or convalescent COVID-19. Sequencing input: peripheral blood. This sequence uses TRBV5-1 and TRBJ2-2; TRBD2 could be the D gene, as 5 bases match. The CDR3 corresponds to CASRGSSGLGTGELFF. The nucleotide sequence is TGCGCCAGCAGGGGGAGTAGTGGCCTTGGCACCGGGGAGCTGTTTTTT.